Listed below are T cell receptor beta chains from one sample, sequenced in a study of cytomegalovirus exposure and HLA in healthy donors. Here immunoSEQ multiplex PCR was the method, and the copy in TCRdb shows in-frame clones only, minus some. The sample records some 88,000 clones, approximately 71% being singletons. The sequenced sample was PBMCs. The receptor set was obtained from a woman younger than 35 in good health and CMV-seropositive. Both conserved end residues are part of each CDR3. A D gene is named only where the DNA matches it firmly. Size is stated for part of the rows, as once, few or many counts, or as a class when the clone is expanded.

j_call v_call clone_size d_call cdr3_aa cdr3_nt
TRBJ1-4 TRBV5-6 . . CASSFFSGANEKLFF TGTGCCAGCAGCTTCTTCTCAGGGGCAAATGAAAAACTGTTTTTT
TRBJ1-1 TRBV28 . . CASSLGGPTEAFF TGTGCCAGCAGTTTGGGGGGACCCACTGAAGCTTTCTTT
TRBJ2-1 TRBV4-3 many TRBD2 CASSQDWLAGNEQFF TGCGCCAGCAGCCAAGATTGGCTAGCGGGGAATGAGCAGTTCTTC
TRBJ1-2 TRBV13 . TRBD1 CASSGTGIIGYTF TGTGCCAGCAGCGGGACAGGAATTATTGGCTACACCTTC
TRBJ2-5 TRBV29-1 . TRBD2 CSVDREGRETQYF TGCAGCGTTGACAGGGAGGGACGAGAGACCCAGTACTTC
TRBJ2-3 TRBV11-2 few . CASSLRAAGTLLDTQYF TGTGCCAGCAGCTTAAGGGCCGCCGGGACACTCCTGGATACGCAGTATTTT
TRBJ1-5 TRBV5-5 . . CASSPDSLSNQPQHF TGTGCCAGCAGCCCGGACAGCCTCAGCAATCAGCCCCAGCATTTT
TRBJ1-3 TRBV5-6 . . CASSNGPFIVGAIYF TGTGCCAGCAGCAATGGACCGTTTATCGTCGGGGCCATATATTTT
TRBJ2-5 TRBV4-3 . . CASSQLDSPQETQYF TGCGCCAGCAGCCAGTTGGACAGCCCGCAAGAGACCCAGTACTTC
TRBJ1-2 TRBV4-1 . . CASSQDRTGSYGYTF TGCGCCAGCAGCCAAGATCGGACGGGAAGCTATGGCTACACCTTC
TRBJ1-1 TRBV9 . TRBD1 CASSVGDSWSTEAFF TGTGCCAGCAGCGTAGGGGACAGTTGGAGTACTGAAGCTTTCTTT
TRBJ2-2 TRBV6-5 few TRBD2 CASSRRGAGTGELFF TGTGCCAGCAGTCGGCGGGGGGCGGGGACCGGGGAGCTGTTTTTT
TRBJ2-5 TRBV6-6 once TRBD1 CASSSPTGQETQYF TGTGCCAGCAGTTCACCGACAGGGCAAGAGACCCAGTACTTC
TRBJ1-4 TRBV18 . . CASSTGTGNGKLFF TGTGCCAGCTCAACAGGGACGGGGAATGGAAAACTGTTTTTT
TRBJ2-2 TRBV4-1 . . CASSQEEGDEGELFF TGCGCCAGCAGCCAAGAGGAAGGGGATGAAGGGGAGCTGTTTTTT
TRBJ2-7 TRBV27 . TRBD1 CASSTDRDRGYEQYF TGTGCCAGCAGTACCGATCGGGACAGGGGCTACGAGCAGTACTTC
TRBJ1-2 TRBV13 few . CASSRLGHRDTRYYGYTF TGTGCCAGCAGCAGACTTGGCCACCGGGACACGAGATACTATGGCTACACCTTC
TRBJ1-3 TRBV11-2 . . CASSFRGRIEAGNTIYF TGTGCCAGCAGCTTCCGGGGTAGGATTGAGGCTGGAAACACCATATATTTT
TRBJ2-7 TRBV4-2 . . CASSQDSRAYEQYF TGTGCCAGCAGCCAAGATTCCAGGGCCTACGAGCAGTACTTC
TRBJ1-2 TRBV13 . . CASSPAGRVPDYGYTF TGTGCCAGCAGCCCCGCTGGCAGGGTTCCAGACTATGGCTACACCTTC
TRBJ2-1 TRBV29-1 . TRBD2 CSVETSGSLYNEQFF TGCAGCGTCGAGACTAGCGGGAGCCTCTACAATGAGCAGTTCTTC
TRBJ2-3 TRBV28 . TRBD2 CAGAKAGGWTDTQYF TGTGCCGGAGCCAAGGCGGGAGGGTGGACAGATACGCAGTATTTT
TRBJ2-7 TRBV4-2 . TRBD1 CASSQAGQVDF TGTGCCAGCAGCCAAGCGGGACAGGTTGACTTC
TRBJ1-2 TRBV18 . . CASSPPYRDGYTF TGTGCCAGCTCACCACCGTACAGGGATGGCTACACCTTC
TRBJ2-2 TRBV9 . TRBD2 CASSVTHTSVPGELFF TGTGCCAGCAGCGTAACCCATACTAGCGTTCCCGGGGAGCTGTTTTTT
TRBJ2-1 TRBV11-3 . . CASSDRYNEQFF TGTGCCAGCTCCGACAGGTACAATGAGCAGTTCTTC
TRBJ1-4 TRBV6-6 . TRBD1 CASSYSTSGGEKLFF TGTGCCAGCAGTTACTCGACGTCAGGGGGTGAAAAACTGTTTTTT
TRBJ2-7 TRBV6-6 few TRBD1 CASSYSTQGAREQYF TGTGCCAGCAGTTACTCGACTCAGGGGGCCAGGGAGCAGTACTTC
TRBJ1-4 TRBV10-2 few . CASSESKGSLNEKLFF TGCGCCAGCAGTGAGTCGAAGGGGTCTCTTAATGAAAAACTGTTTTTT
TRBJ1-6 TRBV19 few . CASSPTRGRGYNSPLHF TGTGCCAGTAGTCCTACTCGGGGACGGGGGTATAATTCACCCCTCCACTTT
TRBJ2-2 TRBV19 . TRBD2 CASSMSGRDTGELFF TGTGCCAGTAGTATGAGCGGGAGGGACACCGGGGAGCTGTTTTTT
TRBJ2-5 TRBV10-3 few TRBD2 CAIRPGLAGGGETQYF TGTGCCATCAGACCGGGACTAGCGGGGGGCGGGGAGACCCAGTACTTC
TRBJ1-4 TRBV5-6 . TRBD1 CASSFRQGATNEKLFF TGTGCCAGCAGCTTTCGACAGGGGGCGACTAATGAAAAACTGTTTTTT
TRBJ1-1 TRBV18 . TRBD1 CASSPQGAGTEAFF TGTGCCAGCTCACCACAGGGGGCGGGCACTGAAGCTTTCTTT
TRBJ2-5 TRBV7-2 few TRBD1 CASSFVGGQGETQYF TGTGCCAGCAGCTTTGTTGGGGGACAGGGCGAGACCCAGTACTTC
TRBJ1-4 TRBV7-9 . . CASSPTQGVEKLFF TGTGCCAGCAGCCCGACGCAAGGGGTTGAAAAACTGTTTTTT
TRBJ1-6 TRBV2 few TRBD1 CASSETGDNSPLHF TGTGCCAGCAGTGAGACAGGGGATAATTCACCCCTCCACTTT
TRBJ1-2 TRBV27 . . CASRPAQGFYGYTF TGTGCCAGCAGGCCAGCCCAGGGCTTCTATGGCTACACCTTC
TRBJ1-4 TRBV7-9 . TRBD1 CASSLERDRKNEKLFF TGTGCCAGCAGCTTGGAGCGGGACAGGAAGAATGAAAAACTGTTTTTT
TRBJ2-3 TRBV6-4 . TRBD2 CASSRTSGGTDTQYF TGTGCCAGCAGCCGGACTAGCGGGGGGACAGATACGCAGTATTTT
TRBJ2-1 TRBV2 . . CASSEGASSYNEQFF TGTGCCAGCAGTGAAGGAGCGAGCTCCTACAATGAGCAGTTCTTC
TRBJ1-2 TRBV4-1 . . CASSQSRVAPYGYTF TGCGCCAGCAGCCAAAGCAGGGTTGCCCCCTATGGCTACACCTTC
TRBJ2-3 TRBV6-4 few . CASSDSSGATDTQYF TGTGCCAGCAGTGACTCGAGCGGAGCCACAGATACGCAGTATTTT
TRBJ1-4 TRBV28 . . CASSLIGGEEKLFF TGTGCCAGCAGTTTAATCGGGGGAGAAGAAAAACTGTTTTTT
TRBJ2-7 TRBV19 . TRBD1 CASVGTDTYEQYF TGTGCCAGCGTCGGGACAGATACCTACGAGCAGTACTTC
TRBJ1-2 TRBV18 . . CASSPTLNYGYTF TGTGCCAGCTCACCGACACTTAACTATGGCTACACCTTC
TRBJ2-7 TRBV19 . . CASSIPGKSLRNEQYF TGTGCCAGTAGTATACCAGGTAAATCGCTTCGGAACGAGCAGTACTTC
TRBJ1-2 TRBV6-5 once . CASSFGGGGYTF TGTGCCAGCAGTTTTGGGGGGGGTGGCTACACCTTC
TRBJ2-7 TRBV4-1 . TRBD2 CASSQDRTSGTYEQYF TGCGCCAGCAGCCAAGATAGGACTAGCGGGACGTACGAGCAGTACTTC